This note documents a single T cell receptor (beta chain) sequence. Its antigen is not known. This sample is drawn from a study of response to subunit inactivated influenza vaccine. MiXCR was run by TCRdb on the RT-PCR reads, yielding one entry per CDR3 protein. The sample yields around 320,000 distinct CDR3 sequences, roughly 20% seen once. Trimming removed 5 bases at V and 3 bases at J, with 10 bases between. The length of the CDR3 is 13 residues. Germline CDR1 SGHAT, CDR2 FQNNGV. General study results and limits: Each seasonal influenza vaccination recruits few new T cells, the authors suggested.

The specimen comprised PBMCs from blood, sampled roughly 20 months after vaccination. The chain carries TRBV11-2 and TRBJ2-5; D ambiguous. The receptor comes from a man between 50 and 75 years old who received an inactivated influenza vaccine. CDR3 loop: CASSPTAEETQYF. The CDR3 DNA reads TGTGCCAGCAGCCCTACCGCGGAAGAGACCCAGTACTTC.